The clone carrying this TCR beta chain has just one count. This record belongs to a study of blood T cell repertoires in COVID-19. Study summary: Spain, Italy and the United States supplied samples that represented acute and convalescent COVID-19.

Looked up from germline, CDR1 is KGHSH and CDR2 is LQKENI. The CDR3 extends over 14 amino acids. The J segment lost 2 bases and the V segment lost 6 bases, leaving 6 bases of the junction unmatched. Authors' processing steps: Reference gene primers were amplified, and this amplification served to estimate nucleated cell counts. TCRdb's table, derived via immunoSEQ multiplex PCR, lists solely in-frame clones and lacks some. The D gene and trimming were derived from the DNA, and the V and J assignments and clone size from that table. The data show 250,000 or so clones, roughly 86% seen once. The sequenced sample was peripheral blood. This rearrangement joins TRBV18 to TRBJ1-2; TRBD1 aligns across 7 bases. This TCR derives from a woman aged 55-70 years with acute or convalescent COVID-19. CDR3 in amino acids: CASSPGQQNYGYTF. CDR3 bases: TGTGCCAGCTCGCCGGGACAGCAGAACTATGGCTACACCTTC.